Described below is a single T cell receptor beta chain sequence and its context. Antigen specificity is unknown. These data come from a study of cytomegalovirus exposure and HLA in healthy donors. General study points: Cytomegalovirus status was reportedly diagnosed by the classifier with high specificity and sensitivity.

The CDR3 runs 13 residues. V lost 5 bases, J lost 2 bases, and 10 bases lay in between. Germline V gives CDR1 KGHSH, CDR2 LQKENI. The data were produced by immunoSEQ multiplex PCR, yet TCRdb's version contains in-frame clones alone and is incomplete. The table has about 98,000 clones, over 75% seen once. The TCR sequence derives from a man aged 18 to 30 in good health and CMV-seropositive. The specimen sequenced was PBMCs. The genes are TRBV18 and TRBJ2-7, with a weak D call TRBD1 (7 bases). In DNA, the CDR3 is TGTGCCAGCTCAGCGGGACAGACCTACGAGCAGTACTTC. Its protein product is CASSAGQTYEQYF.